The rows below give T cell receptor beta chains drawn from one sample of a study of molecular identifiers for immune sequencing clone quantification. TCRdb fed the PCR reads into MiXCR, producing one record per CDR3 protein. The table lists 550,000 to 750,000 distinct CDR3 sequences, 15% to 20% of them singletons, with roughly 0.9% in the top ten. Sequencing was carried out using naive CD8+ T cells from blood, with Jurkat cell RNA spiked in. The receptors originated from a human donor in good health. Some libraries in this study had Jurkat cell RNA spiked in. The CDR3 runs from the conserved cysteine through the conserved F or W. The D gene is left open where the match is weak. Clone size is shown for a subset of rows, as once, few, many or a class of expanded clone.

cdr3_aa,cdr3_nt,d_call,j_call,clone_size,cdr3_length,v_call
CASSLEGSGGDTQYF,TGTGCCAGCAGCTTAGAAGGGTCGGGAGGGGATACGCAGTATTTT,TRBD2,TRBJ2-3,few,15,TRBV7-9
CSAILPPQTEAFF,TGCAGTGCTATCCTCCCCCCGCAGACTGAAGCTTTCTTT,.,TRBJ1-1,.,13,TRBV20-1
CASRRRAEAFF,TGTGCCAGCAGAAGGCGGGCTGAAGCTTTCTTT,.,TRBJ1-1,few,11,TRBV25-1
CASSALTGATNEKLFF,TGTGCCAGCAGCGCCCTAACAGGGGCAACTAATGAAAAACTGTTTTTT,TRBD1,TRBJ1-4,few,16,TRBV7-9
CASSKLAGRDPDEQYF,TGTGCCAGTAGTAAACTAGCGGGGAGGGATCCTGACGAGCAGTACTTC,TRBD2,TRBJ2-7,.,16,TRBV19
CASSLGRSGGEETQYF,TGTGCCAGCAGCTTAGGTCGAAGCGGCGGGGAGGAGACCCAGTACTTC,.,TRBJ2-5,many,16,TRBV7-9
CASSPSWGGDDTYGYTF,TGCGCCAGCAGCCCGTCCTGGGGAGGGGATGACACCTATGGCTACACCTTC,.,TRBJ1-2,few,17,TRBV4-3
CASSLGAGGYIRVHNEQFF,TGTGCCAGCAGCTTGGGAGCGGGGGGGTACATTCGAGTCCACAATGAGCAGTTCTTC,TRBD2,TRBJ2-1,once,19,TRBV5-6
CASSPLAGGHEQFF,TGTGCCAGCAGCCCGCTAGCGGGAGGCCACGAGCAGTTCTTC,TRBD2,TRBJ2-1,.,14,TRBV13
CASSQDGLGAGDTQYF,TGCGCCAGCAGCCAAGATGGACTGGGGGCCGGGGATACGCAGTATTTT,.,TRBJ2-3,few,16,TRBV4-1
CASTLAGAGVHEQFF,TGTGCCAGCACCTTAGCGGGAGCGGGGGTACATGAGCAGTTCTTC,TRBD2,TRBJ2-1,.,15,TRBV27